What follows describes a single T cell receptor (beta chain). This clone's antigen is unknown. Base qualities were left out, and no much larger clone turns up one base away. The entry originates in a study of cytomegalovirus exposure and HLA in healthy donors (TCRdb year 2017). General notes on the study: According to an earlier analysis of several hundred of the donors, some 170 million T cells yielded roughly 100 million unique TCR beta sequences and 276 Gb of sequence data. Along with the roughly 670-subject first cohort, a separate validation cohort of over a hundred different subjects was used. To predict cytomegalovirus infection status, the study combined high-throughput TCR immunosequencing, statistical association of individual TCRs with disease status, and machine learning. The T cell repertoires of 550 to 850 subjects were profiled by immunosequencing and related to cytomegalovirus serostatus. Both class I and class II loci were covered by HLA typing, at four-digit resolution. Rather than using new phenotypic data, the later analysis identified candidate immune exposures from TCR beta sequences and from how often those sequences occurred across donors. A later analysis re-examined previously published TCR beta repertoires from several hundred donors and added high-resolution HLA genotyping to investigate patterns of TCR occurrence. The study aimed to test whether cataloging public T cell receptors could reveal signatures of past pathogen exposure. Alongside the repertoire data, information on donor age, sex, ethnicity and CMV serostatus was compiled. Among the roughly 430 genotyped donors, more than 70% belonged to the genetic ancestry cluster associated with self-reported Caucasian donors. About five DR-DQ haplotypes were treated as single units for association and clustering because of strong linkage in the cohort. Typing coverage differed by locus: A, B, C, DRB1 and DQB1 were typed in roughly 620-640 donors, DQA1 in about 560, DPA1 in 600 to 610, and DPB1 in roughly 450. An earlier analysis of 500 to 650 of the donors applied high-throughput TCR beta sequencing to assess whether each TCR beta V gene segment acted as functional or pseudogenic. On average, 235,054 unique TCR beta nucleotide sequences were sequenced per donor among some 420 genotyped donors of the cohort, with 15% to 20% of those sequences being non-productive. Approximately 330 gigabases of sequencing data and approximately 92 million unique TCR sequences made up an early release that covered approximately 650 HLA-typed donors. All discovery cohort repertoires had been generated on a single sequencing platform. Genome-wide SNP genotypes for about 60% of the roughly 700 donors were used in a later genetic analysis, which treated that subset as a discovery cohort. What the research found in general, with its limitations: Linkage disequilibrium might explain the correlated functional status among segregating V segments, but an unknown experimental factor could not be excluded. An earlier analysis of 587 of the donors showed that most TCR beta V segments appeared in productive rearrangements either about 87% or about 30% of the time, which broadly matched IMGT annotations. Because the 87-base-pair reads could not distinguish some IMGT-functional V segments, including TRBV6-2 and TRBV6-3, those segments were excluded. At a false discovery rate of 0.05, a later analysis linked 16,951 TCR beta sequences to specific HLA alleles. In both the original and validation cohorts, the classifier was reported to diagnose cytomegalovirus status with high specificity and sensitivity. In the study, around 150 TCR beta chains were listed as associated with cytomegalovirus. Strong co-occurrence of HLA alleles, especially DR and DQ, made assigning TCR associations to individual alleles difficult. A few of the identified cytomegalovirus-associated TCR beta chains were confirmed in vitro to be specific for cytomegalovirus antigens. Presence/absence analyses assumed roughly uniform sequencing depth across donors, an assumption that may not hold. Because HLA typing was missing for some donors at each locus, association tests included only the typed subset. In a later analysis, HLA-associated TCR beta chains showed more clonal expansion and lower generation probabilities than non-associated chains that were equally common. Immune exposure information for the cohort was limited to CMV serostatus. A later analysis reported that several top co-occurrence clusters appeared linked to parvovirus B19, influenza, CMV and Epstein-Barr virus. Most CMV-associated TCR beta chains appeared to be HLA-restricted in a later analysis, and the HLA associations seemed to be driven largely by CMV exposure. In this cohort, only TCR beta chains were sequenced, and detectable features were limited by the absence of alpha or paired-chain data. The sequencing pipeline was judged likely to have produced a cluster of highly shared sequence variants as a technical artifact. A later genetic analysis associated a missense DCLRE1C variant with V-gene and J-gene trimming of TCR beta chains, and an independent cohort replicated the association. Most TCR sequences were seen in very few donors, while some public TCRs were found in many individuals. In a later analysis, the rate of TCR association differed among HLA loci, with DRB1 alleles having the most associated TCRs and HLA-C alleles having the fewest. Compared with the 666-donor mean, donors in an Asian-associated ancestry cluster had fewer N-insertions in productive TCRs, according to a later genetic analysis. A further reported finding was that TCR beta sequences accurately predicted the HLA-A and HLA-B alleles for most subjects in the first cohort. The authors suggested that the approach could potentially be extended to other disease states and immunological phenotypes. The earlier analysis of about 600 of the donors excluded some 15 rarely observed V segments, including chromosome 9 orphons, because counts were too low.

Libraries came from the immunoSEQ multiplex PCR assay. For the multiplex PCR, a mixture combining 60 forward primers for TCR Vbeta segments and 13 reverse primers for TCR Jbeta segments was used. The CDR3 region of rearranged TCR beta genes was amplified from genomic DNA by a multiplex PCR assay. On the Illumina HiSeq System, the amplified TCR beta libraries were sequenced as 87-base-pair reads. In the authors' own workflow: A later analysis tallied around 82 million unique TCR beta chains across the 666 repertoires, and some 10 million of those chains were shared by two or more donors. Raw reads were error-corrected and collapsed into unique sequences by a nearest-neighbor algorithm in which closely related sequences were merged to remove PCR and sequencing errors. V, D and J gene segments were assigned by aligning CDR3 sequences to IMGT reference sequences. For a sequence to be retained, a match of at least six nucleotides to both a V gene segment and a J gene segment was required. Rearrangements were called productive when the CDR3 lacked stop codons and stayed in frame with V and J; all others were non-productive. CDR3 was defined according to IMGT convention as the region running from the second conserved V-encoded cysteine to the conserved J-encoded phenylalanine. In an earlier analysis of roughly 610 of the donors, sequences lacking an unambiguous match to a single V gene segment were excluded. In an earlier analysis of 500 to 750 of the donors, V segments were called functional above 56.7% productive rearrangements and were called segregating when the between-donor standard deviation exceeded 5%. A statistical classification framework was developed to diagnose cytomegalovirus status using the catalog of TCR beta chain sequences. In a later analysis, V and J genes were assigned by comparing TCR nucleotide sequences against IMGT/GENE-DB human TR gene sequences. The TCRdist pipeline was used in a later analysis to assign CDR3 sequences and most-parsimonious VDJ recombination scenarios. A later analysis defined each TCR beta chain by its CDR3 amino acid sequence plus V-gene family, and excluded reads lacking a unique V-gene family. As a way to deal with suspected cross-contamination and a sequencing artifact, a later analysis dropped 592 nucleotide sequences that were highly shared and had low generation probability. In a later analysis, a clonal expansion index was calculated for each public chain from normalized within-repertoire ranks of inferred template counts. A later analysis computed generation probabilities with a VDJ recombination model fitted to out-of-frame rearrangements, and checked the results against IGoR. Hypergeometric tests were used in a later analysis to score TCR-TCR, TCR-HLA and TCR-CMV co-occurrence, with a repertoire-size bias correction applied to the TCR pairs. In a later analysis, false discovery rates were estimated by permuting HLA or CMV assignments 20 times. In a later analysis, co-occurring TCRs were grouped using DBSCAN, with TCRdist sequence similarity added in when clustering inside HLA-allele-positive subsets. Repertoires with fewer than 30,000 or more than 120,000 public chains, plus five repertoires with anomalous nucleotide sharing, were excluded from co-occurrence clustering. TCRdb holds this immuneACCESS table with in-frame rearrangements only. Some clones are missing; in checked studies, unresolved V genes explain under half, and the rest has no known cause. The V and J calls and clone size were taken over from that table, and D and trimming were inferred from the DNA. This sample is represented by about 120,000 clones; 75% to 90% of them were singletons. The ten largest account for under 2.5% of the sample.

The germline V gene specifies SNHLY as CDR1 and FYNNEI as CDR2. Here V drops 6 bases and J drops 4 bases, and the junction holds 8 bases not matched to any gene. The CDR3, from cysteine to phenylalanine, totals 14 residues. Just the 42-base CDR3 DNA is kept, in frame starting at base 1. The cohort consisted of 600 or so healthy bone marrow donors. At the time of sampling, every cohort member was nominally healthy, though immune exposures that went unrecorded were likely present. The donor was CMV seronegative and was included in the group of 352 seronegative cohort members. Every donor gave a peripheral blood sample, and the peripheral blood mononuclear cells from that sample were used for TCR beta sequencing. The Qiagen DNeasy Blood Extraction Kit was used to extract genomic DNA from the blood cell samples.

This chain joins TRBV2 to TRBJ2-5, with 7 bases matching TRBD1. Sequencing was carried out using PBMCs. The clonotype originates from a man between 25 and 39 years old in good health and CMV-seronegative. This receptor has the CDR3 CASSPDRWRETQYF. The bases are TGTGCCAGCAGCCCGGACAGGTGGCGAGAGACCCAGTACTTC.